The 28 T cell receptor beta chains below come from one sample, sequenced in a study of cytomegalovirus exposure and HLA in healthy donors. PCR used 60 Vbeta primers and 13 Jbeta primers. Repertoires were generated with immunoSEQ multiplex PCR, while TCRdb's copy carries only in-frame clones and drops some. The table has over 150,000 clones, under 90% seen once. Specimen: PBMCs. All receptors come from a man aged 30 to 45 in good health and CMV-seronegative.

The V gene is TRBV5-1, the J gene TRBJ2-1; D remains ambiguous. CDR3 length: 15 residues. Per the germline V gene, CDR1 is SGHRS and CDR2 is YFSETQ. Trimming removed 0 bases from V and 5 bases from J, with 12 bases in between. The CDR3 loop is CASSLDSGSHNEQFF. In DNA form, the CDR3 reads TGCGCCAGCAGCTTGGATTCCGGGTCCCACAATGAGCAGTTCTTC.

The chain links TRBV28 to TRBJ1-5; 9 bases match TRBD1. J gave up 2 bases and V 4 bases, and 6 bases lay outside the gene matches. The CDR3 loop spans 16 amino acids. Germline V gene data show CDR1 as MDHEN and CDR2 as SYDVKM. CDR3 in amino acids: CASSSTRTGGNQPQHF. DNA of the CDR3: TGTGCCAGCAGTTCCACCAGGACAGGGGGCAATCAGCCCCAGCATTTT.

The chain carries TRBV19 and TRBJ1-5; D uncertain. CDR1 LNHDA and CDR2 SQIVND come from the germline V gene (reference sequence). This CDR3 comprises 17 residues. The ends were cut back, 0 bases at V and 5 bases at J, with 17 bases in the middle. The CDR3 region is CASSIDGAAARDQPQHF. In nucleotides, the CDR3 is TGTGCCAGTAGTATAGATGGAGCGGCAGCCCGCGATCAGCCCCAGCATTTT.

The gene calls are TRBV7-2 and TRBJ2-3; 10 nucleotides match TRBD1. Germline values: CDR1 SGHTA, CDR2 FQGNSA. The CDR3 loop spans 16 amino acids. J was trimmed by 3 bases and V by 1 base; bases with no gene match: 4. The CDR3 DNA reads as TGTGCCAGCAGCTTAGTTAGGGGACAGGGGACAGATACGCAGTATTTT. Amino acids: CASSLVRGQGTDTQYF.

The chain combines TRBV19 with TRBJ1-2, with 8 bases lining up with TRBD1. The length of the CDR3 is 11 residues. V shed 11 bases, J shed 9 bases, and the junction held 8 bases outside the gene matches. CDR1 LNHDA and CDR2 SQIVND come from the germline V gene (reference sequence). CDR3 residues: CASGQGWRYTF. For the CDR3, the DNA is TGTGCCTCCGGACAGGGCTGGCGCTACACCTTC.

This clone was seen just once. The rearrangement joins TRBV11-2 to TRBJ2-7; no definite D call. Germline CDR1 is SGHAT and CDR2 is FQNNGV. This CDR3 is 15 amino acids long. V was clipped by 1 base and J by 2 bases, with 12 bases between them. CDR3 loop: CASSLVHRGAYEQYF. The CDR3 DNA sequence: TGTGCCAGCAGCTTAGTACACCGAGGTGCCTACGAGCAGTACTTC.

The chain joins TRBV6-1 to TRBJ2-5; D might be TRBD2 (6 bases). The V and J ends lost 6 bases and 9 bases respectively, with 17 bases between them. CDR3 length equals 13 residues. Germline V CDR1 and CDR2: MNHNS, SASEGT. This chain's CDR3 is CASRETVGEAQYF. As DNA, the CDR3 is TGTGCCAGCAGGGAGACGGTGGGGGAGGCCCAGTACTTC.

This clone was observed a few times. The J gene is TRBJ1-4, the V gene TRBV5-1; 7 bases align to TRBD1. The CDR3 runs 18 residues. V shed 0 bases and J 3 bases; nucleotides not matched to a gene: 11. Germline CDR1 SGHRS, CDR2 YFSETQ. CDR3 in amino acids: CASSLEGDRAPPNEKLFF. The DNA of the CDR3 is TGCGCCAGCAGCTTGGAGGGAGACAGGGCCCCTCCTAATGAAAAACTGTTTTTT.

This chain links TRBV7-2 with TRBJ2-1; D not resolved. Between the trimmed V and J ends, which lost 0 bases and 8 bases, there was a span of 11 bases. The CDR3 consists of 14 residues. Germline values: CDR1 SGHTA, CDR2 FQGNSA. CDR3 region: CASSLALPTDEQFF. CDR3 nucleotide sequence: TGTGCCAGCAGCTTAGCTCTACCTACAGATGAGCAGTTCTTC.

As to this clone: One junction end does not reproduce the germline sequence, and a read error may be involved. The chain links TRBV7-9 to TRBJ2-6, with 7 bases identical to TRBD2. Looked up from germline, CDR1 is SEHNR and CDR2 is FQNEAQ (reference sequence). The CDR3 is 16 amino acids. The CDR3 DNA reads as TGTTCCAGCAGCTTAGCGGGCAGGCTTGGGGCCAACGTCCTGACTTTC. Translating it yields CSSSLAGRLGANVLTF.

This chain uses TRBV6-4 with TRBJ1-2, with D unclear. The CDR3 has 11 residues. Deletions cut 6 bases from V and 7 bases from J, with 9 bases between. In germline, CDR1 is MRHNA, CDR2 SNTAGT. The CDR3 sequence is CASRSGTGYTF. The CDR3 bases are TGTGCCAGCAGAAGCGGCACTGGCTACACCTTC.

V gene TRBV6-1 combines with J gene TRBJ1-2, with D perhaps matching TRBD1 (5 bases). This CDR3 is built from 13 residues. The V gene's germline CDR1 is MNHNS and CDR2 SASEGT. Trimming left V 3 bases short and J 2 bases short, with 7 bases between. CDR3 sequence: CASSEGPNYGYTF. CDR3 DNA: TGTGCCAGCAGTGAGGGGCCCAACTATGGCTACACCTTC.

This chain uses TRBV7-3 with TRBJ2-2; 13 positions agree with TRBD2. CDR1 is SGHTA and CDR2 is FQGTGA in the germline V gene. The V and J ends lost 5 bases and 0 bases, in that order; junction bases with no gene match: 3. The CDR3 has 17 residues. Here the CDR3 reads CASSPGLAGANTGELFF. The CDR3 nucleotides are TGTGCCAGCAGCCCCGGACTAGCGGGAGCGAACACCGGGGAGCTGTTTTTT.

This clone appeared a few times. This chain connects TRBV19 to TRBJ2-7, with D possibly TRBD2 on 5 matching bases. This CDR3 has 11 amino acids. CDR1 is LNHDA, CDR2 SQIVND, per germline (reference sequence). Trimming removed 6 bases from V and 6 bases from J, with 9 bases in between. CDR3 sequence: CASREGREQYF. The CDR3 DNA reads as TGTGCCAGTAGAGAGGGCCGCGAGCAGTACTTC. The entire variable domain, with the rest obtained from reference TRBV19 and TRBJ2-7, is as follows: DGGITQSPKYLFRKEGQNVTLSCEQNLNHDAMYWYRQDPGQGLRLIYYSQIVNDFQKGDIAEGYSVSREKKESFPLTVTSAQKNPTAFYLCASREGREQYFGPGTRLTVT.

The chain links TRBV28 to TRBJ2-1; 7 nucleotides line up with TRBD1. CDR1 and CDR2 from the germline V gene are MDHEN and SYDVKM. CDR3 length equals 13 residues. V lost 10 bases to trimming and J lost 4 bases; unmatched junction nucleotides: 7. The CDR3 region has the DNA TGTGCCACCAGGGACAGAGCTTACAATGAGCAGTTCTTC. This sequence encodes CATRDRAYNEQFF. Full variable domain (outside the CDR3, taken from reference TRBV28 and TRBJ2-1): DVKVTQSSRYLVKRTGEKVFLECVQDMDHENMFWYRQDPGLGLRLIYFSYDVKMKEKGDIPEGYSVSREKKERFSLILESASTNQTSMYLCATRDRAYNEQFFGPGTRLTVL.

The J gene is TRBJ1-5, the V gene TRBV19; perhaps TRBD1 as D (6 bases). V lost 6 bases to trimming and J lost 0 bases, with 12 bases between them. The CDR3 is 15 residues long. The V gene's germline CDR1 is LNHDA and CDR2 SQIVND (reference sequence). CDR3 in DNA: TGTGCCAGTAGACTGCAGGGGAATAGCAATCAGCCCCAGCATTTT. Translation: CASRLQGNSNQPQHF.

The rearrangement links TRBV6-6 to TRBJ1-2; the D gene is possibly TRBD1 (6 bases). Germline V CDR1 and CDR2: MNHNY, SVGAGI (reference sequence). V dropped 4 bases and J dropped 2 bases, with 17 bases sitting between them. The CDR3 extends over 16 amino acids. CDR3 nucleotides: TGTGCCAGCAGTTCGCTACAGGGATTCACCAACTATGGCTACACCTTC. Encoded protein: CASSSLQGFTNYGYTF.

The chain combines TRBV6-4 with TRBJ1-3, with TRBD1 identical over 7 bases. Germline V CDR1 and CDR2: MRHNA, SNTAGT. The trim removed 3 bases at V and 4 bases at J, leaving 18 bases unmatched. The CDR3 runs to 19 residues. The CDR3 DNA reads TGTGCCAGCAGTGATTACAACCGGGACAGCGCTCACTCGGGAAACACCATATATTTT. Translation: CASSDYNRDSAHSGNTIYF.

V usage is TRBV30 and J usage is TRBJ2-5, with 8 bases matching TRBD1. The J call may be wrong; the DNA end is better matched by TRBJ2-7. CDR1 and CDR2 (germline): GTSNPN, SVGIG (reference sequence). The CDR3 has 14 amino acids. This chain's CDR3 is CAWSQGQGFYEQYF. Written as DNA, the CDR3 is TGTGCCTGGAGTCAAGGACAGGGTTTTTACGAGCAGTACTTC.

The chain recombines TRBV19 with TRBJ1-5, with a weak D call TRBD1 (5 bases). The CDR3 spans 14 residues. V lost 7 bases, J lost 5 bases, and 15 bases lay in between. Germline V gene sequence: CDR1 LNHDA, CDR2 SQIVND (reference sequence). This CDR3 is CASNRARDDQPQHF. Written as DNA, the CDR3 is TGTGCCAGTAACCGGGCGCGGGACGATCAGCCCCAGCATTTT. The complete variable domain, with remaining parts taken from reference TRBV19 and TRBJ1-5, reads DGGITQSPKYLFRKEGQNVTLSCEQNLNHDAMYWYRQDPGQGLRLIYYSQIVNDFQKGDIAEGYSVSREKKESFPLTVTSAQKNPTAFYLCASNRARDDQPQHFGDGTRLSIL.

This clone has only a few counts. The CDR3 sequence: CASSRDSFTDTQYF. The CDR3 nucleotides are TGTGCCAGCAGCCGGGACTCATTCACAGATACGCAGTATTTT. This sequence joins TRBV7-3 and TRBJ2-3; perhaps TRBD2 as D (6 bases). The germline gives CDR1 SGHTA, CDR2 FQGTGA. This CDR3 spans 14 amino acids. With 5 bases removed from V and 2 bases from J, the gap between germline ends came to 11 bases.

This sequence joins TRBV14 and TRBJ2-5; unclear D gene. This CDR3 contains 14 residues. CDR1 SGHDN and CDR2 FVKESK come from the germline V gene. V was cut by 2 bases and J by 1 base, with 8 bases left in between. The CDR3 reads CASSQIWPQETQYF. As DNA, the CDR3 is TGTGCCAGCAGCCAAATATGGCCCCAAGAGACCCAGTACTTC.

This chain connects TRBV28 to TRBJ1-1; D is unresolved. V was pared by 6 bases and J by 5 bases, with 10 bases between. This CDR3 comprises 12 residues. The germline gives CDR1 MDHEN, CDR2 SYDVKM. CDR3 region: CASRLEWTEAFF. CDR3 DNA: TGTGCCAGCAGGCTAGAGTGGACTGAAGCTTTCTTT.

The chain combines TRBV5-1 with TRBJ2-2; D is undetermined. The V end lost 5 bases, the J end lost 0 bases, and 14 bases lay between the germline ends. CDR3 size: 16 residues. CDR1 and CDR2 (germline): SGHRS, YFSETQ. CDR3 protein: CASSSGRRTNTGELFF. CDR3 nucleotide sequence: TGCGCCAGCAGTTCCGGAAGGAGAACGAACACCGGGGAGCTGTTTTTT.

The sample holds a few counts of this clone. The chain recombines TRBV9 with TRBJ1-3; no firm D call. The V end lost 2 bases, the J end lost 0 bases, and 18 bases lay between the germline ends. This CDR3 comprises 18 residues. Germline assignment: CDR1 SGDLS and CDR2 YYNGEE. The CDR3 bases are TGTGCCAGCAGCGTCAGGCCCGAGTCAGGCTTCTCTGGAAACACCATATATTTT. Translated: CASSVRPESGFSGNTIYF.

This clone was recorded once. The CDR3 region is CASSTLGLAGGPKGGNEQYF. The CDR3 nucleotides are TGCGCCAGCAGCACGCTAGGACTAGCGGGAGGGCCGAAGGGTGGGAACGAGCAGTACTTC. The rearrangement links TRBV5-1 to TRBJ2-7; 15 nucleotides align to TRBD2. Germline V gives CDR1 SGHRS, CDR2 YFSETQ. The CDR3 loop spans 20 amino acids. The trim removed 4 bases at V and 5 bases at J, leaving 19 bases unmatched.

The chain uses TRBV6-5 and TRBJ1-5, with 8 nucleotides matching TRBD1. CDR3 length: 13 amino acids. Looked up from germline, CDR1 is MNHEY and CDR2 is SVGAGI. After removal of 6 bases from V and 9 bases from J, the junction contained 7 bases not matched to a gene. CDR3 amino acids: CASRDRASGPQHF. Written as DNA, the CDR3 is TGTGCCAGCAGGGACAGGGCCTCGGGGCCCCAGCATTTT.

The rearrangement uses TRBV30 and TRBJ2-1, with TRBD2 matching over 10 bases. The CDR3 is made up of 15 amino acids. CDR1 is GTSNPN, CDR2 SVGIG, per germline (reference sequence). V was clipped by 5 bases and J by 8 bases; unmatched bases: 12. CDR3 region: CAWLLTGTSADEQFF. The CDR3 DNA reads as TGTGCCTGGCTACTCACCGGGACTAGCGCCGATGAGCAGTTCTTC. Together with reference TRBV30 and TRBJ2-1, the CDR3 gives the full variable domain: SQTIHQWPATLVQPVGSPLSLECTVEGTSNPNLYWYRQAAGRGLQLLFYSVGIGQISSEVPQNLSASRPQDRQFILSSKKLLLSDSGFYLCAWLLTGTSADEQFFGPGTRLTVL.